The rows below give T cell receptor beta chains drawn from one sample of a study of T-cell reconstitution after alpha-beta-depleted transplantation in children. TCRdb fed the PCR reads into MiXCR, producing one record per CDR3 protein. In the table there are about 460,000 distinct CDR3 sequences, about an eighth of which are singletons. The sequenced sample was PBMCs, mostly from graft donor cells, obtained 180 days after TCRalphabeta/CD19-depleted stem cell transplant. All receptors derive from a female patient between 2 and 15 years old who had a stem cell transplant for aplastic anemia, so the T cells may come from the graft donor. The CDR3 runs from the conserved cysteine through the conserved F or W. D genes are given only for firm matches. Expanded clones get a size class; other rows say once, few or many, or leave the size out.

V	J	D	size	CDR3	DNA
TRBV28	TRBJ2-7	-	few	CASSRWALEQYF	TGTGCCAGCAGCCGATGGGCACTCGAGCAGTACTTC
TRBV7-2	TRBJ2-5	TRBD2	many	CASSLVKSGGQETQYF	TGTGCCAGCAGCTTAGTCAAGTCGGGAGGCCAAGAGACCCAGTACTTC
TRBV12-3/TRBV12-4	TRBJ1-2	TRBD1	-	CASSFPPRTGGAGYTF	TGTGCCAGCAGTTTCCCCCCGCGGACAGGGGGGGCCGGCTACACCTTC
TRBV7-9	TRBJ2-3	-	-	CASSLDVESDTQYF	TGTGCCAGCAGCTTAGATGTAGAATCAGATACGCAGTATTTT
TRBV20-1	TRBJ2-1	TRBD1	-	CSARPDRYNEQFF	TGCAGTGCTAGACCGGACAGGTACAATGAGCAGTTCTTC
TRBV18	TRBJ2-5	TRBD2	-	CASSPPGGQTQYF	TGTGCCAGCTCACCCCCGGGAGGACAGACCCAGTACTTC
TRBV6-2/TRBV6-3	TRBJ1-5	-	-	CASTRTASNQPQHF	TGTGCCAGCACCCGGACAGCTAGCAATCAGCCCCAGCATTTT
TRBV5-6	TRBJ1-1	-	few	CASSPGQGEAFF	TGTGCCAGCAGCCCTGGACAAGGGGAAGCTTTCTTT
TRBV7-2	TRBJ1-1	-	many	CASSLRRFTEAFF	TGTGCCAGCAGCTTACGACGGTTCACTGAAGCTTTCTTT
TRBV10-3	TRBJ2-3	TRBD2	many	CAISESPSGTTDTQYF	TGTGCCATCAGTGAGTCGCCTAGCGGGACGACAGATACGCAGTATTTT
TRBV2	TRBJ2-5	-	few	CASSFSAGAVETQYF	TGTGCCAGCAGTTTCTCAGCAGGGGCTGTTGAGACCCAGTACTTC
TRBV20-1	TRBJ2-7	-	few	CSARGTKEQYF	TGCAGTGCTAGAGGAACGAAAGAGCAGTACTTC
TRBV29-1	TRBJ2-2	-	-	CSVSSVPGELFF	TGCAGCGTTTCCAGCGTTCCCGGGGAGCTGTTTTTT
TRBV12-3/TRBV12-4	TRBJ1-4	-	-	CASRGTANEKLFF	TGTGCCAGCAGAGGGACCGCTAATGAAAAACTGTTTTTT
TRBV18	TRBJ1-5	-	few	CASSPPGTLGPQHF	TGTGCCAGCTCACCACCAGGCACCCTCGGGCCCCAGCATTTT
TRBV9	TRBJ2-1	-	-	CASSAGGLVGDEQFF	TGTGCCAGCAGCGCAGGCGGGCTAGTTGGAGATGAGCAGTTCTTC
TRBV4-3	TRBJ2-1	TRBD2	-	CASSQAAGGIGEQFF	TGCGCCAGCAGCCAAGCGGCGGGAGGGATTGGGGAGCAGTTCTTC
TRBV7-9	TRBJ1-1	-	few	CASSLSVEAFF	TGTGCCAGCAGCTTAAGCGTTGAAGCTTTCTTT
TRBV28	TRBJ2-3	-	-	CASMGLPPGSF	TGTGCCAGCATGGGACTTCCACCAGGCAGTTTT
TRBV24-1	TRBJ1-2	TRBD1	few	CATSDLDRGGGYTF	TGTGCCACCAGTGATCTGGACAGGGGAGGCGGCTACACCTTC
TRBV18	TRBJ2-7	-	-	CASSALPGRRDGEQYF	TGTGCCAGCTCAGCCCTACCGGGACGGAGAGACGGCGAGCAGTACTTC
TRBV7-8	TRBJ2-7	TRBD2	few	CASSTWGQRESYEQYF	TGTGCCAGCAGCACCTGGGGGCAGCGGGAGTCCTACGAGCAGTACTTC
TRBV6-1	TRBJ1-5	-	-	CASGDRHPNQPQHF	TGTGCCAGCGGGGATAGACACCCCAATCAGCCCCAGCATTTT
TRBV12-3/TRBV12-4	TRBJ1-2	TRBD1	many	CASNPDRDGYTF	TGTGCCAGCAATCCGGACAGGGATGGCTACACCTTC
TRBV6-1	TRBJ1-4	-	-	CASRTSATNEKLFF	TGTGCCAGCAGAACCAGTGCAACTAATGAAAAACTGTTTTTT
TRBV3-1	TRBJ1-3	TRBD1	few	CASSHPGQGGNTIYF	TGTGCCAGCAGCCACCCCGGACAGGGAGGAAACACCATATATTTT
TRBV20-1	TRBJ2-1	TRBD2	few	CSASPSGRAANEQFF	TGCAGTGCTTCCCCTAGCGGGAGGGCCGCGAATGAGCAGTTCTTC
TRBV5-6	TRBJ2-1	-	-	CASSFSGTVSYNEQFF	TGTGCCAGCAGCTTTAGTGGGACCGTCTCCTACAATGAGCAGTTCTTC
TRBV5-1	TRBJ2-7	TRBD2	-	CASSPSGSRYEQYF	TGCGCCAGCAGCCCAAGCGGGAGCCGCTACGAGCAGTACTTC
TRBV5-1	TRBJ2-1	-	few	CASSLAGQGPYNEQFF	TGCGCCAGCAGCTTGGCGGGTCAGGGGCCCTACAATGAGCAGTTCTTC
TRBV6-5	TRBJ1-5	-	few	CASSYTGSGSNQPQHF	TGTGCCAGCAGTTACACAGGGAGCGGTAGCAATCAGCCCCAGCATTTT
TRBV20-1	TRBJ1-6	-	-	CSATRGQGLYNSPLHF	TGCAGTGCTACCCGGGGCCAGGGCCTTTATAATTCACCCCTCCACTTT
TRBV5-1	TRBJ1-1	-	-	CASSLEVGGTEAFF	TGCGCCAGCAGCTTGGAAGTGGGGGGGACTGAAGCTTTCTTT
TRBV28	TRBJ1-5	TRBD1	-	CASSFRDRGDQPQHF	TGTGCCAGCAGTTTCCGGGACAGGGGAGATCAGCCCCAGCATTTT
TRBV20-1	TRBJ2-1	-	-	CSASRRASSYNEQFF	TGCAGTGCTAGTCGTAGGGCTAGCTCCTACAATGAGCAGTTCTTC
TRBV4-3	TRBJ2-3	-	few	CASSQDHWGTDTQYF	TGCGCCAGCAGCCAAGATCACTGGGGGACAGATACGCAGTATTTT
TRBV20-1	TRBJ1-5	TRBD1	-	CSARDERTGSLQPQHF	TGCAGTGCTAGAGATGAGCGGACAGGGAGTTTGCAGCCCCAGCATTTT
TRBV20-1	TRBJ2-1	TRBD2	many	CSARDGTSGYNEQFF	TGCAGTGCTAGAGATGGGACTAGCGGCTACAATGAGCAGTTCTTC
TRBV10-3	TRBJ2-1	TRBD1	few	CATTGQVDNEQFF	TGTGCCACGACCGGACAGGTAGATAATGAGCAGTTCTTC
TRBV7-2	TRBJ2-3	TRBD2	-	CASSWVSGSVDTQYF	TGTGCCAGCAGCTGGGTTAGCGGGAGCGTAGATACGCAGTATTTT
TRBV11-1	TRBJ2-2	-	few	CASSLRQPKAPANTGELFF	TGTGCCAGCAGCTTACGACAGCCGAAAGCCCCCGCGAACACCGGGGAGCTGTTTTTT
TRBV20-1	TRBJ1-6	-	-	CSASAREFLNSPLHF	TGCAGTGCTAGCGCCAGGGAGTTCCTTAATTCACCCCTCCACTTT
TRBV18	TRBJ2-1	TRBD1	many	CASSPRPQGARNEQFF	TGTGCCAGCTCACCACGTCCACAGGGGGCACGAAATGAGCAGTTCTTC
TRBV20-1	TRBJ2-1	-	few	CSAYGLSSLSFNEQFF	TGCAGTGCTTACGGGCTGTCTAGCCTCAGCTTCAATGAGCAGTTCTTC
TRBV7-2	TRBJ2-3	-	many	CASSLDLATSTDTQYF	TGTGCCAGCAGCTTAGACCTAGCGACTAGCACAGATACGCAGTATTTT
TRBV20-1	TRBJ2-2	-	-	CSARDTGAYTGELFF	TGCAGTGCTAGAGATACGGGGGCATACACCGGGGAGCTGTTTTTT
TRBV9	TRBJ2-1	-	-	CASSSRPQTGPNEQFF	TGTGCCAGCAGCTCACGCCCACAGACAGGACCTAATGAGCAGTTCTTC
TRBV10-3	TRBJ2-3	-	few	CAISESGVSTDTQYF	TGTGCCATCAGTGAGTCGGGTGTGAGCACAGATACGCAGTATTTT
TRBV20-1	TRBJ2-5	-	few	CSASSRETQYF	TGCAGTGCGAGCAGCAGGGAGACCCAGTACTTC
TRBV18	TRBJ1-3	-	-	CASSPWRFQAGSGNTIYF	TGTGCCAGCTCACCGTGGCGGTTCCAGGCCGGCTCTGGAAACACCATATATTTT
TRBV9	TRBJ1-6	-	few	CASSVAGATLQNSPLHF	TGTGCCAGCAGCGTAGCAGGGGCCACTCTACAGAATTCACCCCTCCACTTT
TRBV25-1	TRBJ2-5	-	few	CASSRDGTRVGTQYF	TGTGCCAGCAGTAGGGACGGGACAAGGGTCGGGACCCAGTACTTC
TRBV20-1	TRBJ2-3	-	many	CSAREPRAAGDTQYF	TGCAGTGCTAGGGAACCGAGGGCCGCGGGAGATACGCAGTATTTT